Each of the 21 T cell receptor beta chains below was sequenced from the same sample in a study of breast tumors, draining lymph nodes, adjacent tissues. TCRdb re-called the multiplex PCR reads through MiXCR, storing one row per CDR3 protein. This sample carries under 250,000 distinct CDR3 sequences, about a third of them seen once, and the ten largest clones take about 1.4%. Axillary draining lymph nodes of breast cancer patients supplied the node samples. Material: axillary lymph node tissue. These TCRs come from a female donor with breast cancer. Some clones in this sample may be carry-over from other donors' samples.

This clonotype was recorded at least ten times. The rearrangement links TRBV25-1 to TRBJ1-3, with no clear D. Germline V gene data show CDR1 as MGHDK and CDR2 as SYGVNS. This CDR3 is built from 17 residues. Trimming left V 4 bases short and J 0 bases short, with 16 bases between. CDR3 amino acids: CASSGVFGQDSGNTIYF. CDR3 nucleotides: TGTGCCAGCAGTGGAGTTTTCGGGCAGGACTCTGGAAACACCATATATTTT.

Many counts were recorded for this clonotype. The chain combines TRBV9 with TRBJ2-1; TRBD2 might be the D (6 bases). The CDR3 sequence is 15 residues long. The V end lost 0 bases, the J end lost 3 bases, and 10 bases lay between the germline ends. Germline V gene lookup returns CDR1 SGDLS and CDR2 YYNGEE. The CDR3 region has the DNA TGTGCCAGCAGCGTAGGCGGGAAGTACTACAATGAGCAGTTCTTC. Residues: CASSVGGKYYNEQFF.

Note on this clonotype: Given a much more abundant clone one base away, this may be a read error. This chain joins TRBV6-2 or TRBV6-3 and TRBJ2-7, with TRBD2 identical over 11 bases. This CDR3 contains 16 residues. Germline CDR1 is MNHEY and CDR2 is SVGEGT. The trim removed 2 bases at V and 7 bases at J, leaving 10 bases unmatched. CDR3 residues: CASSYLVTSGVQEQYF. CDR3 nucleotide sequence: TGTGCCAGCAGTTACCTTGTGACTAGCGGGGTCCAGGAGCAGTACTTC.

The chain joins TRBV19 to TRBJ1-6; D not certain. V lost 10 bases, J lost 7 bases, and 14 bases lay in between. The CDR3 runs 13 residues. The V gene's germline CDR1 is LNHDA and CDR2 SQIVND (reference sequence). The CDR3 is CATRRALNSPLHF. CDR3 DNA: TGTGCCACCAGGAGGGCCTTGAATTCACCCCTCCACTTT. Full variable domain (missing parts from reference TRBV19 and TRBJ1-6): DGGITQSPKYLFRKEGQNVTLSCEQNLNHDAMYWYRQDPGQGLRLIYYSQIVNDFQKGDIAEGYSVSREKKESFPLTVTSAQKNPTAFYLCATRRALNSPLHFGNGTRLTVT.

This clonotype was seen ten or more times. This chain links TRBV12-3 or TRBV12-4 with TRBJ2-1, with 7 bases aligning to TRBD2. The CDR3 consists of 13 residues. The junction had 8 bases not matched to a gene; V was cut back by 5 bases and J by 10 bases. The DNA of the CDR3 is TGTGCCAGCAGTACCCGGACTAGGATAGAGCAGTTCTTC. Translation gives CASSTRTRIEQFF.

The V gene is TRBV15, the J gene TRBJ1-1; 8 positions agree with TRBD1. The CDR3 spans 14 residues. CDR1 and CDR2 (germline): LNHNV, YYDKDF (reference sequence). The J segment lost 4 bases and the V segment lost 8 bases, leaving 9 bases of the junction unmatched. The CDR3 here is CATVDRGSSTEAFF. The CDR3, as DNA: TGTGCCACCGTCGACAGGGGTTCGAGCACTGAAGCTTTCTTT. Together with reference TRBV15 and TRBJ1-1, the CDR3 gives the full variable domain: DAMVIQNPRYQVTQFGKPVTLSCSQTLNHNVMYWYQQKSSQAPKLLFHYYDKDFNNEADTPDNFQSRRPNTSFCFLDIRSPGLGDTAMYLCATVDRGSSTEAFFGQGTRLTVV.

Regarding this clonotype: Since a much larger clone is just one base distant, this may be a read error. The chain joins TRBV5-6 to TRBJ2-7; no reliable D call. CDR3 length equals 15 residues. V gave up 2 bases and J gave up 1 base, with 13 bases separating them. CDR1 SGHDT and CDR2 YYEEEE come from the germline V gene. The CDR3 is CASSFWWADSYEQYF. DNA for the CDR3: TGTGCCAGCAGCTTTTGGTGGGCGGATTCCTACGAGCAGTACTTC.

This clonotype occurred many times. The gene calls are TRBV7-9 and TRBJ1-6, with D tentatively TRBD1 (5 bases). This CDR3 region has 13 residues. The V gene lost 3 bases and the J gene lost 7 bases, with 7 bases spanning the gap. Germline V gene data show CDR1 as SEHNR and CDR2 as FQNEAQ (reference sequence). The DNA of the CDR3 is TGTGCCAGCAGCTTTAGGGGAAATTCACCCCTCCACTTT. It encodes CASSFRGNSPLHF.

This clonotype was detected ten times or more. The chain carries TRBV6-1 and TRBJ2-3, with D perhaps matching TRBD2 (5 bases). The germline V gene has CDR1 MNHNS and CDR2 SASEGT. Trimming shortened V by 8 bases and J by 5 bases, and 17 bases separated the two germline ends. This CDR3 contains 14 residues. CDR3 DNA sequence: TGTGCCAGCGGTTGGAGGACCGGGTTAGATACGCAGTATTTT. Translation gives CASGWRTGLDTQYF.

This clonotype was counted at least ten times. J is TRBJ1-1 and V is TRBV25-1, with unresolved D. The CDR3 sequence is 13 residues long. V lost 5 bases to trimming and J lost 2 bases, with 9 bases between them. Germline CDR1 is MGHDK and CDR2 is SYGVNS. The CDR3 sequence: CASSRTVNTEAFF. The CDR3 nucleotides read TGTGCCAGCAGTCGGACGGTTAACACTGAAGCTTTCTTT.

Ten or more counts support this clonotype. The chain recombines TRBV7-8 with TRBJ2-5; D not resolved. The CDR3 is made up of 12 amino acids. Germline lookup yields CDR1 SGHVS and CDR2 FQNEAQ. V was clipped by 5 bases and J by 2 bases, with 6 bases between them. CDR3 loop: CASSASQETQYF. CDR3 bases: TGTGCCAGCAGCGCCTCTCAAGAGACCCAGTACTTC.

In its sample, this clonotype was seen many times. V and J are TRBV5-1 and TRBJ2-1; TRBD2 agrees at 8 bases. This CDR3 region has 15 residues. V shed 0 bases and J 6 bases; nucleotides not matched to a gene: 5. Germline CDR1 is SGHRS and CDR2 is YFSETQ. CDR3 residues: CASSLGGLEVNEQFF. The CDR3 DNA is TGCGCCAGCAGCTTGGGGGGACTAGAGGTCAATGAGCAGTTCTTC. Complete variable domain (other parts from reference TRBV5-1 and TRBJ2-1): KAGVTQTPRYLIKTRGQQVTLSCSPISGHRSVSWYQQTPGQGLQFLFEYFSETQRNKGNFPGRFSGRQFSNSRSEMNVSTLELGDSALYLCASSLGGLEVNEQFFGPGTRLTVL.

There are many counts of this clonotype. The rearrangement links TRBV6-5 to TRBJ1-6, with a weak D call TRBD1 (6 bases). V was clipped by 2 bases and J by 7 bases, with 9 bases between them. CDR3 length equals 14 residues. From germline, CDR1 is MNHEY and CDR2 SVGAGI. The CDR3 here is CASSYGDTNSPLHF. CDR3 DNA sequence: TGTGCCAGCAGTTACGGGGACACCAATTCACCCCTCCACTTT.

V and J are TRBV5-8 and TRBJ2-4, with D possibly matching TRBD1 (6 bases). In germline, CDR1 is SGHTS, CDR2 YDEGEE. Trimming took off 3 bases at V and 1 base at J, with 11 bases between the two ends. CDR3 length: 15 residues. The CDR3 DNA is TGTGCCAGCAGCTCCTCAGGGGAGGCCAAAAACATTCAGTACTTC. It is translated as CASSSSGEAKNIQYF.

To note about this clonotype: Given a much more abundant clone one base away, this may be a read error. The chain combines TRBV28 with TRBJ2-7; no clear D. This CDR3 contains 16 residues. Per germline, CDR1 MDHEN and CDR2 SYDVKM. The V end lost 5 bases, the J end lost 0 bases, and 17 bases lay between the germline ends. CDR3: CASSGLGVPSSYEQYF. CDR3 nucleotide sequence: TGTGCCAGCAGTGGGCTTGGAGTGCCAAGCTCCTACGAGCAGTACTTC.

As to this clonotype: A read error is likely, as this CDR3 ends without the conserved phenylalanine or tryptophan. The chain carries TRBV9 and TRBJ2-1; no firm D call. Germline CDR1 SGDLS, CDR2 YYNGEE. The CDR3 consists of 13 residues. The V end was cut by 3 bases, the J end by 2 bases, with 6 bases between. The CDR3 coding sequence is TGTGCCAGCAGCGGATCCCCCTACAATGAGCAGTTCTCC. Protein sequence: CASSGSPYNEQFS.

This clonotype was picked up many times. A junction boundary mismatches the germline segment, possibly from a read error. The J gene is TRBJ1-3, the V gene TRBV9; D is undetermined. Germline V gene sequence: CDR1 SGDLS, CDR2 YYNGEE. CDR3 length equals 14 residues. The CDR3 reads CASSVGVPGNIIYF. In nucleotides, the CDR3 is TGTGCCAGCAGCGTTGGGGTCCCTGGAAACATCATATATTTT. Variable domain in full (rest from reference TRBV9 and TRBJ1-3): DSGVTQTPKHLITATGQRVTLRCSPRSGDLSVYWYQQSLDQGLQFLIQYYNGEERAKGNILERFSAQQFPDLHSELNLSSLELGDSALYFCASSVGVPGNIIYFGEGSWLTVV.

A remark on this clonotype: Given the absence of the conserved phenylalanine or tryptophan at the CDR3 end, a read error is likely. The V gene is TRBV12-3 or TRBV12-4, the J gene TRBJ1-6; D is undetermined. This CDR3 spans 15 amino acids. V lost 3 bases to trimming and J lost 10 bases, with 16 bases between them. The DNA for the CDR3 is TGTGCCAGCAGTTTGGTTACCGGGTTAGCATCACCCCTCCACCTT. Protein sequence: CASSLVTGLASPLHL.

Comment on this clonotype: A single base separates this from a much larger clone, so it may be a read error. J is TRBJ2-3 and V is TRBV6-1, with D perhaps TRBD1 or TRBD2 (6 bases each). The CDR3 length is 19 residues. Trimming took off 8 bases at V and 0 bases at J, with 27 bases between the two ends. Germline V gene data show CDR1 as MNHNS and CDR2 as SASEGT. The DNA of the CDR3 is TGTGCCAGCGGTCTAGGGGGTGGTAGCGGCTACGCTAGCACAGATACGCAGTATTTT. It specifies CASGLGGGSGYASTDTQYF.

This rearrangement joins TRBV6-1 to TRBJ2-1; D possibly corresponds to TRBD2 (6 bases). The CDR3 length is 15 residues. CDR1 MNHNS and CDR2 SASEGT come from the germline V gene. The V end lost 6 bases, the J end lost 6 bases, and 18 bases lay between the germline ends. CDR3 sequence reads: CASSQNVAGFNEQFF. For the CDR3, the DNA is TGTGCCAGCAGCCAGAATGTGGCGGGATTCAATGAGCAGTTCTTC.

This clonotype has just a few counts. The rearrangement uses TRBV19 and TRBJ1-1; D is uncertain. From germline, CDR1 is LNHDA and CDR2 SQIVND (reference sequence). The CDR3 is 14 residues long. V shed 3 bases and J shed 2 bases, with 10 bases lying between them. The CDR3 loop reads CASSISTENTEAFF. The CDR3 region has the DNA TGTGCCAGTAGTATTAGTACAGAAAACACTGAAGCTTTCTTT.